These 23 T cell receptor beta chains originate from one sample sequenced in a study of T cell responses to AZD1222 COVID-19 vaccine (dated by TCRdb to about 2021). Per the publication, the time point label means: about 28 days (+/-7) after the second vaccine dose. The library was generated by the immunoSEQ multiplex PCR assay. In TCRdb, the immuneACCESS table is reduced to in-frame sequences with V and J assigned. These tables do not hold every clone; where another copy was compared, an unresolved V gene accounts for under half, and the others remain unexplained. This sample lists 150,000 to 200,000 clones; roughly nine tenths were detected once. The ten largest clonotypes hold over 1% of the sample. The source material was peripheral blood, sampled 28 days after the second AZD1222 dose. The receptors come from an adult who received the AZD1222 COVID-19 vaccine.

The rearrangement joins TRBV7-2 to TRBJ1-6, with 9 bases aligning to TRBD1. The germline gives CDR1 SGHTA, CDR2 FQGNSA. After removal of 6 bases from V and 7 bases from J, the junction contained 4 bases not matched to a gene. The CDR3 runs 14 residues. The CDR3 region is CASSLGTGNSPLHF. The CDR3 DNA is TGTGCCAGCAGTCTCGGGACAGGGAATTCACCCCTCCACTTT. Based on the CDR3 plus reference TRBV7-2 and TRBJ1-6, the full variable domain is GAGVSQSPSNKVTEKGKDVELRCDPISGHTALYWYRQSLGQGLEFLIYFQGNSAPDKSGLPSDRFSAERTGGSVSTLTIQRTQQEDSAVYLCASSLGTGNSPLHFGNGTRLTVT.

V usage is TRBV27 and J usage is TRBJ1-5; D gene ambiguous. The CDR3 is 12 residues long. With 5 bases removed from V and 3 bases from J, the gap between germline ends came to 5 bases. CDR1 MNHEY and CDR2 SMNVEV come from the germline V gene (reference sequence). For the CDR3, the DNA is TGTGCCAGCAGTGCTTACAATCAGCCCCAGCATTTT. Amino acids: CASSAYNQPQHF.

This chain links TRBV9 with TRBJ1-1; D gene ambiguous. Germline V gene data show CDR1 as SGDLS and CDR2 as YYNGEE. This CDR3 is built from 13 residues. The V gene lost 4 bases and the J gene lost 5 bases, with 12 bases spanning the gap. The CDR3 bases are TGTGCCAGCAGCCCGGACCGGGTGACTGAAGCTTTCTTT. This encodes CASSPDRVTEAFF.

J is TRBJ2-2 and V is TRBV24-1, with D perhaps assigned TRBD1 or TRBD2 (7 bases each). Trimming left V 3 bases short and J 4 bases short, with 14 bases between. The CDR3 is 16 residues long. The germline V gene encodes CDR1 KGHDR and CDR2 SFDVKD. CDR3 amino acids: CATSDTAGGGTGELFF. Here the CDR3 DNA reads TGTGCCACCAGTGATACGGCAGGGGGGGGCACCGGGGAGCTGTTTTTT.

This chain uses TRBV12-3 or TRBV12-4 with TRBJ1-2; unclear D gene. Trimming stripped 2 bases from V and 6 bases from J, with 7 bases between. CDR3 length: 12 residues. CDR3: CASSLQINGYTF. The CDR3 DNA reads TGTGCCAGCAGTTTACAGATAAATGGCTACACCTTC.

A single count supports this clone. The V gene is TRBV28, the J gene TRBJ1-2; tentative D call: TRBD1 (5 bases). Germline CDR1 reads MDHEN; CDR2 reads SYDVKM. The CDR3 extends over 16 amino acids. V dropped 2 bases and J dropped 4 bases, with 17 bases sitting between them. The CDR3 loop reads CASSLGGGANTYGYTF. The CDR3 bases are TGTGCCAGCAGTTTAGGCGGGGGAGCTAACACCTATGGCTACACCTTC.

CDR3 loop: CARSAGLAYEQYF. CDR3 nucleotide sequence: TGTGCCAGAAGCGCGGGACTAGCCTACGAGCAGTACTTC. The rearrangement uses TRBV5-3 and TRBJ2-7; 8 nucleotides match TRBD2. TRBV5-3 is recorded as an ORF, its role being uncertain. V was clipped by 4 bases and J by 2 bases; unmatched bases: 2. CDR3 length: 13 residues.

V is TRBV5-6 and J is TRBJ1-3; D not resolved. V was cut by 4 bases and J by 3 bases, with 11 bases left in between. The CDR3 has 14 amino acids. Germline V lookup: CDR1 SGHDT, CDR2 YYEEEE. CDR3 protein: CASSHRVGGNTIYF. The DNA of the CDR3 is TGTGCCAGCAGCCACCGCGTTGGTGGAAACACCATATATTTT.

The chain uses TRBV7-9 and TRBJ1-1, with 7 bases matching TRBD1. The CDR3 is 15 amino acids. Trimming removed 3 bases from V and 6 bases from J; junction bases left unmatched: 10. The germline V gene has CDR1 SEHNR and CDR2 FQNEAQ (reference sequence). In nucleotides, the CDR3 is TGTGCCAGCAGCTTTGTTGAGGGGGCGCGCGCTGAAGCTTTCTTT. This sequence encodes CASSFVEGARAEAFF. Combining the CDR3 with reference TRBV7-9 and TRBJ1-1 gives the whole variable domain DTGVSQNPRHKITKRGQNVTFRCDPISEHNRLYWYRQTLGQGPEFLTYFQNEAQLEKSRLLSDRFSAERPKGSFSTLEIQRTEQGDSAMYLCASSFVEGARAEAFFGQGTRLTVV.

The rearrangement links TRBV7-2 to TRBJ2-7; maybe TRBD2 (5 bases). The CDR3 is made up of 14 amino acids. Germline CDR1 is SGHTA and CDR2 is FQGNSA. Trimming pared 2 bases from V and 2 bases from J, leaving 10 bases between. CDR3 DNA: TGTGCCAGCAGCTTATCCGACGGGACCTACGAGCAGTACTTC. This codes for CASSLSDGTYEQYF.

The rearrangement uses TRBV5-1 and TRBJ2-3, with a possible D match to TRBD1 (6 bases). Germline-derived CDR1 and CDR2 are SGHRS and YFSETQ. The CDR3 length is 13 residues. Trimming stripped 5 bases from V and 5 bases from J, with 12 bases between. The DNA for the CDR3 is TGCGCCAGCAGTCCTTACAGGGAAGATACGCAGTATTTT. Protein: CASSPYREDTQYF. The entire variable domain, with the rest obtained from reference TRBV5-1 and TRBJ2-3, is as follows: KAGVTQTPRYLIKTRGQQVTLSCSPISGHRSVSWYQQTPGQGLQFLFEYFSETQRNKGNFPGRFSGRQFSNSRSEMNVSTLELGDSALYLCASSPYREDTQYFGPGTRLTVL.

This clone was found once. The V and J genes are TRBV5-1 and TRBJ1-3; D is unresolved. The V and J ends lost 0 bases and 4 bases respectively, with 14 bases between them. Germline V CDR1 and CDR2: SGHRS, YFSETQ. This CDR3 contains 16 residues. The CDR3 spells CASSLAFGVAGNTIYF. The CDR3 DNA sequence: TGCGCCAGCAGCTTGGCGTTCGGGGTGGCCGGAAACACCATATATTTT.

The chain carries TRBV9 and TRBJ1-2, with D perhaps TRBD1 (5 bases). The CDR3 totals 13 residues. Between the trimmed V and J ends, which lost 4 bases and 5 bases, there was a span of 12 bases. Germline V gene lookup returns CDR1 SGDLS and CDR2 YYNGEE. The CDR3 coding sequence is TGTGCCAGCAGCCCAGGACGGGGGTATGGCTACACCTTC. It codes for CASSPGRGYGYTF.

This chain joins TRBV9 and TRBJ1-3; 7 bases align to TRBD1. J gave up 0 bases and V 0 bases, and 3 bases lay outside the gene matches. Looked up from germline, CDR1 is SGDLS and CDR2 is YYNGEE. The CDR3 runs 16 residues. Here the CDR3 DNA reads TGTGCCAGCAGCGTAGCGGGACAGATCTCTGGAAACACCATATATTTT. Translating gives CASSVAGQISGNTIYF.

This rearrangement joins TRBV3-1 (or the pseudogene TRBV3-2) to TRBJ2-1, with TRBD2 matching over 11 bases. The germline V gene has CDR1 LGHDT and CDR2 YNNKEL (reference sequence). This CDR3 contains 16 residues. Trimming at V came to 0 bases and at J to 7 bases, leaving 5 bases not matched to a gene. CDR3 nucleotide sequence: TGTGCCAGCAGCCAAGAGCGACTAGCGGGACATAATGAGCAGTTCTTC. This encodes CASSQERLAGHNEQFF.

This clone was recorded once. This sequence joins TRBV6-4 and TRBJ1-5, with D hard to call. The CDR3 is 16 residues long. Germline lookup yields CDR1 MRHNA and CDR2 SNTAGT. V lost 6 bases and J lost 2, with 17 bases in between. Here the CDR3 DNA reads TGTGCCAGCAGCGAGACATTCCAGTGGGGCAATCAGCCCCAGCATTTT. It encodes CASSETFQWGNQPQHF.

In its sample, this clone was seen a few times. The chain carries TRBV7-8 and TRBJ2-1; D is unresolved. There are 18 residues in the CDR3. The germline V and J ends were trimmed by 0 bases and 5 bases, with 20 bases remaining between them. Germline loops: CDR1 SGHVS, CDR2 FQNEAQ. CDR3 residues: CASSLALVRGKDDNEQFF. The CDR3 DNA sequence: TGTGCCAGCAGCTTAGCGTTGGTCCGTGGCAAAGACGACAATGAGCAGTTCTTC.

J is TRBJ1-2 and V is TRBV7-3; TRBD1 matches 9 bases. In germline, CDR1 is SGHTA, CDR2 FQGTGA. The CDR3 extends over 13 amino acids. Trimming removed 5 bases from V and 8 bases from J; junction bases left unmatched: 6. The CDR3 spells CASSPGTGHGYTF. The CDR3 DNA follows: TGTGCCAGCAGCCCTGGGACAGGGCACGGCTACACCTTC.

The J gene is TRBJ1-6, the V gene TRBV6-5; TRBD1 aligns across 9 bases. Trimming cost V 5 bases and J 6 bases; bases outside gene matches: 5. The CDR3 extends over 15 amino acids. Germline assignment: CDR1 MNHEY and CDR2 SVGAGI. Here the CDR3 DNA reads TGTGCCAGCAGTATCGACAGGGGGAGTAATTCACCCCTCCACTTT. Protein product: CASSIDRGSNSPLHF.

The chain recombines TRBV3-1 (or the pseudogene TRBV3-2) with TRBJ2-3, with 10 bases matching TRBD1. The CDR3 length is 15 residues. V lost 3 bases and J lost 3; bases outside the gene matches: 3. Germline-derived CDR1 and CDR2 are LGHDT and YNNKEL (reference sequence). This CDR3 is CASSQGDRGTDTQYF. In nucleotides, the CDR3 is TGTGCCAGCAGCCAGGGGGACAGGGGAACAGATACGCAGTATTTT.

The chain recombines TRBV5-1 with TRBJ2-5; the D is unclear. Trimming stripped 4 bases from V and 8 bases from J, with 24 bases between. CDR3 length: 16 amino acids. Germline V gene lookup returns CDR1 SGHRS and CDR2 YFSETQ. The CDR3 here is CASSPSTGALRVTQYF. The CDR3 bases are TGCGCCAGCAGCCCATCCACGGGTGCCCTTCGGGTCACCCAGTACTTC.

The chain links TRBV13 to TRBJ1-6; 9 bases fit TRBD1. The germline V gene encodes CDR1 PRHDT and CDR2 FYEKMQ (reference sequence). This CDR3 contains 15 residues. The ends lost 6 bases at V and 7 bases at J; junction bases unmatched: 7. The CDR3 protein is CASSWDRASNSPLHF. The CDR3 DNA reads as TGTGCCAGCAGTTGGGACAGGGCCTCGAATTCACCCCTCCACTTT.

The V gene is TRBV5-6, the J gene TRBJ1-4; D is unclear. Germline CDR1 is SGHDT and CDR2 is YYEEEE. This CDR3 is built from 14 residues. The V and J ends lost 1 base and 6 bases respectively, with 10 bases between them. Here the CDR3 reads CASSLLGLDEKLFF. The CDR3 nucleotides read TGTGCCAGCAGCTTGCTGGGGTTGGATGAAAAACTGTTTTTT.